Listed here is a single T cell receptor (beta chain). Its antigen is not known. This entry comes from a study of T cell responses to AZD1222 COVID-19 vaccine. For the study at large: Second doses that came at about 4 or about 12 weeks were put together. Study observations and caveats: Seropositive status at baseline applied to only six AZD1222 recipients. Clonal diversity may have been underestimated, and the donors were mostly white British, with more females than males.

Trimming removed 3 bases from V and 0 bases from J, with 9 bases in between. The germline V gene has CDR1 LNHDA and CDR2 SQIVND (reference sequence). The CDR3 loop spans 14 amino acids. Assay used: immunoSEQ multiplex PCR; TCRdb lists only in-frame clones, some missing. The sample carries about 96,000 clones, about 88% recorded once. This clonotype was obtained from an adult in good health. Sequencing was performed on peripheral blood, taken on day 0 of AZD1222 vaccination. The V and J genes are TRBV19 and TRBJ2-7; D could derive from TRBD1 or TRBD2 (5 bases each). The CDR3: CASSMGTYSYEQYF. Here the CDR3 DNA reads TGTGCCAGTAGTATGGGGACGTACTCCTACGAGCAGTACTTC.